The present entry profiles one TCR beta chain with its context. No antigen is known for it. Base-call qualities are not available, and no considerably larger clone is one nucleotide away. The immunoSEQ Assay, a bias-controlled multiplex PCR, was used to amplify TCRbeta CDR3 regions from genomic DNA. The paper's data handling went like this. Nucleated cell counts per sample were estimated from amplification of reference gene primers within the assay. To quantify the absolute abundance of each unique TCRbeta CDR3 rearrangement, sequence reads were collapsed and filtered. For each sample, productive Simpson clonality was calculated by taking the square root of Simpson's diversity index across productive rearrangements. TCRdb's version of the immuneACCESS table is confined to in-frame rearrangements and falls short of the full clone set. An unresolved V gene accounts for under half of the shortfall where checked; the remainder is of unknown origin. The V and J calls and the clone size are those of that table, but D and trimming were determined from the DNA. The sample contains about 440,000 clones, around 90% of them found a single time. Roughly 2% of the sample comes from the top ten.

CDR1 and CDR2, looked up from the germline V gene, are SGDLS and YYNGEE. From its cysteine to its phenylalanine, the CDR3 spans 14 amino acids. Just CDR3 DNA is preserved here, 42 bases in frame from base 1. V and J are trimmed by 5 bases and 7 bases, and the gene matches miss 5 bases of the junction. The data originate from a study of blood T cell repertoires in COVID-19 (dated by TCRdb to 2019 to 2021). At the level of the whole study: Samples from collaborators originated in the United States, Italy and Spain and spanned both the acute and convalescent phases of COVID-19. The material from the prospective study consisted of cDNA or gDNA derived from T cells, B-cell-depleted T cells, or PBMCs. Deeply sampled blood TCRbeta repertoires from subjects exposed to, actively infected with, or recovered from COVID-19 were included in the dataset. The repertoires were made available in a free public database intended to serve as a resource for research on the immune response to SARS-CoV-2. Samples came from the ongoing ImmuneRACE study (first 160 participants) plus 1,254 subjects from 6 global collaborators. A de-identified subject ID, COVID-19 status, age in years and sex were almost always included in the sample metadata. Where available, HLA class I and class II types were taken from metadata supplied by the sample provider and were not determined by assay-based typing. Results the study describes overall, beyond this receptor: How much clinical and demographic metadata was included differed by source and by participant, and the metadata was provided uncurated.

Enrolling through a virtual design, the prospective study's participants ranged in age from roughly 18 to 89 years and lived across 24 United States geographic areas. In the prospective study, cohorts were assigned on the basis of participant-reported clinical history obtained from a screening survey and a study questionnaire. Mobile phlebotomists in the prospective study collected whole blood, serum and a nasopharyngeal or oropharyngeal swab from every participant. Over a roughly 2-month period, participants in the prospective study had the option of providing additional blood draws and questionnaires. Prospective study blood samples were shipped either frozen or at room temperature before DNA extraction.

The receptor chain draws on TRBV9 and TRBJ2-7, and 14 junction bases match TRBD2. Sequenced sample: PBMCs or T cells enriched from blood (not recorded which). The receptor was derived from a woman under 30 with acute COVID-19. CDR3 protein: CASSDGTSGGEQYF. The DNA sequence is as follows: TGTGCCAGCAGTGATGGGACTAGCGGGGGTGAGCAGTACTTC. The entire variable domain, with the stretches around the CDR3 drawn from the reference TRBV9 and TRBJ2-7 proteins, is DSGVTQTPKHLITATGQRVTLRCSPRSGDLSVYWYQQSLDQGLQFLIQYYNGEERAKGNILERFSAQQFPDLHSELNLSSLELGDSALYFCASSDGTSGGEQYFGPGTRLTVT.